This record covers a single T cell receptor beta chain. Its target is not known. This entry comes from a study of T cell responses to AZD1222 COVID-19 vaccine. Study results and limitations: Spike-specific TCR breadth and depth went up after people got two AZD1222 doses. Repertoire sampling was restricted to post-peak T cell response timepoints. Clonal diversity was possibly underestimated; the donors were predominantly white British and more often female.

Some clones are missing from TCRdb's copy, which holds only in-frame ones; the method was immunoSEQ multiplex PCR. The repertoire includes 250,000 to 300,000 clones, almost 95% of them detected once, and 0.5% to 0.7% sits in the top ten. The ends lost 3 bases at V and 5 bases at J; junction bases unmatched: 9. CDR3 length: 15 amino acids. CDR1 is LNHDA and CDR2 is SQIVND in the germline V gene (reference sequence). The sequenced sample was peripheral blood, obtained 28 days after the second AZD1222 dose. The V gene is TRBV19, the J gene TRBJ2-5, with TRBD1 identical over 7 bases. This clonotype was obtained from an adult who received the AZD1222 COVID-19 vaccine. The CDR3 sequence is CASSIVGGSGETQYF. The CDR3 DNA sequence: TGTGCCAGTAGTATCGTAGGGGGCAGTGGCGAGACCCAGTACTTC.